This T cell receptor (beta chain) was found in a study of T cell repertoires in cytomegalovirus infection (dated by TCRdb to between 2018 and 2020). Concerning the study at large: Donor HLA type was relevant to the analysis, because carriage of CMV infection together with the matching HLA type was indicated by public TCR beta signatures. General conclusions and limits of the study: Carriers of CMV infection plus the relevant HLA type were discriminated by the cumulative frequency of public TCR beta family members in the study cohort and in an independent roughly 350-donor cohort. The ex vivo response was dominated by HLA-C-restricted CMV-specific TCR beta clonotypes, and the single most frequent clonotype in two of eight donors was supplied by these HLA-C-restricted clonotypes.

As for this clonotype: There is no known antigen for this receptor. Base-call qualities are not available, and no considerably larger clone is one nucleotide away.

The sequencing machine was an Illumina HiSeq 1500. The raw public data were reprocessed by TCRdb itself: fastp quality trimming at Q25, MiXCR clonotype calling, in-frame beta chains only. CDR3 protein duplicates are merged, each entry listing the most common genes and DNA. This sample gives hundreds of thousands of distinct CDR3 sequences in total; 20% to 25% of them show up just once. The ten largest clones capture roughly 8% of the sample. The CDR3 starts with the cysteine, ends with the valine, and has 15 residues. Only the CDR3 DNA is retained, 45 bases long and in frame from the first base. Reading the germline V gene gives CDR1 MGHRA and CDR2 YSYEKL. V ends up 3 bases short and J 4 bases short, with an unmatched junction base count of 7.

This clonotype was sampled from a human donor in good health (CMV status not recorded). Some clones in this sample may be carry-over from other donors' samples. The sequence joins TRBV4-1 to TRBJ2-7; 9 junctional bases match TRBD1. The sample comprised CD8+ T cells from PBMCs. The CDR3 protein is CASSQQTGGPYEQYV. The DNA reads TGCGCCAGCAGCCAGCAGACAGGGGGACCTTACGAGCAGTACGTC.